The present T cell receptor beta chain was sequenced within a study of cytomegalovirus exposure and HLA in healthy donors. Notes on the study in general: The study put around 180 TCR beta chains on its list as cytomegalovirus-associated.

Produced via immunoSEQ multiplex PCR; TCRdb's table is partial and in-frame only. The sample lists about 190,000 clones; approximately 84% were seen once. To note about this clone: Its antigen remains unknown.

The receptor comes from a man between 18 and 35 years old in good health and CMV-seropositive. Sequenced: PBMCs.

The CDR3 region is CAWDTRWGGYGYTF. Here the CDR3 DNA reads TGTGCCTGGGATACTCGGTGGGGAGGCTATGGCTACACCTTC. V is TRBV30 and J is TRBJ1-2; D unresolved. Germline V gene data show CDR1 as GTSNPN and CDR2 as SVGIG (reference sequence). This CDR3 comprises 14 residues. The V gene lost 5 bases and the J gene lost 4 bases, with 17 bases spanning the gap.